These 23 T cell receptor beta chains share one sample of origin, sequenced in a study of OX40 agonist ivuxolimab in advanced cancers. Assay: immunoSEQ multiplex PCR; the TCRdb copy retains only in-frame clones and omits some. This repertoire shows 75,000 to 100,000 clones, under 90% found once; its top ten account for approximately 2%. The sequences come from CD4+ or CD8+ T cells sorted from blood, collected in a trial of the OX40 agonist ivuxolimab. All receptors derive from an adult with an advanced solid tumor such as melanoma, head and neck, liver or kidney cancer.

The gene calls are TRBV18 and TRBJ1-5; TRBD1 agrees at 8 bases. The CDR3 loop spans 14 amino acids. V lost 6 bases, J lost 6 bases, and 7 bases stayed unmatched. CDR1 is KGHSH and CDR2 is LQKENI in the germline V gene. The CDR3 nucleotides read TGTGCCAGCTCTCCGGACAGGGCCGCTCAGCCCCAGCATTTT. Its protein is CASSPDRAAQPQHF.

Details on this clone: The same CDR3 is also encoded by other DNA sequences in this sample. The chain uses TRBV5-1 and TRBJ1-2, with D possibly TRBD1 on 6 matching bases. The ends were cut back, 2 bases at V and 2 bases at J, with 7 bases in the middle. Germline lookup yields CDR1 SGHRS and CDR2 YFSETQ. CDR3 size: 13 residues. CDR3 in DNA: TGCGCCAGCAGCTTCGGGACAAACTATGGCTACACCTTC. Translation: CASSFGTNYGYTF.

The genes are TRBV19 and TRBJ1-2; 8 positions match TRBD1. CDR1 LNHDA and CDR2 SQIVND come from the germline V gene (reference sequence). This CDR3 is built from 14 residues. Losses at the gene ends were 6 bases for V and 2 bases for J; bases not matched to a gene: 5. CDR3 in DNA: TGTGCCAGTAGAACGGGACAGGCCAACTATGGCTACACCTTC. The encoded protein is CASRTGQANYGYTF.

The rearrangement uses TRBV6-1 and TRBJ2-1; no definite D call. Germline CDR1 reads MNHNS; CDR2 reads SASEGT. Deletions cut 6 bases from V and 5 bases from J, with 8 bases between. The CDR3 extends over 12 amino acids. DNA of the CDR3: TGTGCCAGCAGGCCAGGTCACAATGAGCAGTTCTTC. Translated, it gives CASRPGHNEQFF.

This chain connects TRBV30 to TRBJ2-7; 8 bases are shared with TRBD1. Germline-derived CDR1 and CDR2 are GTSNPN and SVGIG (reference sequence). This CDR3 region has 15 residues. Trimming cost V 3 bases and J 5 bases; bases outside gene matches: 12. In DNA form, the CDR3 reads TGTGCCTGGAGATTACCCGGACAGGGTAAAGACGAGCAGTACTTC. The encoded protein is CAWRLPGQGKDEQYF.

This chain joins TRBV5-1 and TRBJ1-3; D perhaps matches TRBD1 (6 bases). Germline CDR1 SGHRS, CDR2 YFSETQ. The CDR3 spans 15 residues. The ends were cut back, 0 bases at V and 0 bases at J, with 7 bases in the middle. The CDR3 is CASSLGTVSGNTIYF. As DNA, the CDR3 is TGCGCCAGCAGCTTGGGGACAGTCTCTGGAAACACCATATATTTT.

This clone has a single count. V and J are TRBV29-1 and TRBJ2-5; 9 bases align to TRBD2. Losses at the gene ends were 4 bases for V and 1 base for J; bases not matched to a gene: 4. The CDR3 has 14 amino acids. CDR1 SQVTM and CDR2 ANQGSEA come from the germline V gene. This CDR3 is CSVAREGGQETQYF. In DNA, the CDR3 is TGCAGCGTTGCGCGGGAGGGAGGCCAAGAGACCCAGTACTTC.

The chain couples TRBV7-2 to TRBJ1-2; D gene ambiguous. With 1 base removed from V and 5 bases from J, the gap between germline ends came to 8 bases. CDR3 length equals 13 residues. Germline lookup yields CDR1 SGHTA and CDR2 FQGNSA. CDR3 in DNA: TGTGCCAGCAGCTTAGGGGAAGGGTATGGCTACACCTTC. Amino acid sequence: CASSLGEGYGYTF.

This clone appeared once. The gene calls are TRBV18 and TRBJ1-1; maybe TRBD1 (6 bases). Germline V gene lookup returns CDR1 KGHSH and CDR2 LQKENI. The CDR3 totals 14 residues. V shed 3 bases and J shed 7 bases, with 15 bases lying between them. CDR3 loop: CASSPSQGTDEAFF. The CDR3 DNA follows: TGTGCCAGCTCACCCAGCCAGGGGACCGATGAAGCTTTCTTT.

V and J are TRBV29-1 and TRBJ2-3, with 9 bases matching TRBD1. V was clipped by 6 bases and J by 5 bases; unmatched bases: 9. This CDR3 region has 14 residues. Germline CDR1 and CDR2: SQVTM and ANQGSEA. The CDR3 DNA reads TGCAGCGTGTCGGACAGGGGAGGACGAGATACGCAGTATTTT. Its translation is CSVSDRGGRDTQYF.

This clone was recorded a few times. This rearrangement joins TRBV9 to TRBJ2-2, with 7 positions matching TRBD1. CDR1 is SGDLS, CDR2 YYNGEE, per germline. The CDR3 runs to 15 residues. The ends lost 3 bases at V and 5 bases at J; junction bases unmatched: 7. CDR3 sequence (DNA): TGTGCCAGCAGCGGAGACAGGGCATCTACCGGGGAGCTGTTTTTT. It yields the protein CASSGDRASTGELFF.

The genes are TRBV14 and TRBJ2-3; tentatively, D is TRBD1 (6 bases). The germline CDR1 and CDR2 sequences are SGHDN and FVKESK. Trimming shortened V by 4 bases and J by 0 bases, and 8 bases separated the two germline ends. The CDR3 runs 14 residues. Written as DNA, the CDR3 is TGTGCCAGCAGCCCCGGGACAAGCACAGATACGCAGTATTTT. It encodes CASSPGTSTDTQYF.

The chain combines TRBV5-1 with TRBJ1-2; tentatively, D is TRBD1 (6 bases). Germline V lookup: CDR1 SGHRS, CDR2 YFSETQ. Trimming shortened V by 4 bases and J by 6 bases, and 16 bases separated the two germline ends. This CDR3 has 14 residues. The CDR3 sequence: CASSAGTTINGYTF. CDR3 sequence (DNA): TGCGCCAGCAGCGCCGGGACAACTATAAATGGCTACACCTTC.

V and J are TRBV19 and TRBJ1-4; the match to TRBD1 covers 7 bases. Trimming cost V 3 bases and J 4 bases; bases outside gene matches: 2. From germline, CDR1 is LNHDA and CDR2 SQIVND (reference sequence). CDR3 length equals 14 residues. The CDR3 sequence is CASSMWDSNEKLFF. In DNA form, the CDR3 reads TGTGCCAGTAGTATGTGGGACAGTAATGAAAAACTGTTTTTT. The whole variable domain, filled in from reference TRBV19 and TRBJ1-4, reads DGGITQSPKYLFRKEGQNVTLSCEQNLNHDAMYWYRQDPGQGLRLIYYSQIVNDFQKGDIAEGYSVSREKKESFPLTVTSAQKNPTAFYLCASSMWDSNEKLFFGSGTQLSVL.

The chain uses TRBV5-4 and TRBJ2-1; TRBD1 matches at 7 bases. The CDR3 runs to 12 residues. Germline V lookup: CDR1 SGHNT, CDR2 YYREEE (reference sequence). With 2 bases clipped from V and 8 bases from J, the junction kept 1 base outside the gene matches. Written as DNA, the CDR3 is TGTGCCAGCAGCTTCCAGGGGGATGAGCAGTTCTTC. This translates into CASSFQGDEQFF.

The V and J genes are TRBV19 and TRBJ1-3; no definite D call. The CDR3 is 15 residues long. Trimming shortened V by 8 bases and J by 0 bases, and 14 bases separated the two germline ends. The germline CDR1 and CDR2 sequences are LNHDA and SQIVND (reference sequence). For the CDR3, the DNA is TGTGCCAGTGGGTACAGTGCCCTCTCTGGAAACACCATATATTTT. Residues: CASGYSALSGNTIYF.

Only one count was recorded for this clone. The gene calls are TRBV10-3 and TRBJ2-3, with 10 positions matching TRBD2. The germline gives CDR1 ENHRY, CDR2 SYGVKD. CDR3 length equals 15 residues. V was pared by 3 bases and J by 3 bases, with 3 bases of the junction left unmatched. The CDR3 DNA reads TGTGCCATCAGTGATACTAGCGGGATTACAGATACGCAGTATTTT. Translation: CAISDTSGITDTQYF.

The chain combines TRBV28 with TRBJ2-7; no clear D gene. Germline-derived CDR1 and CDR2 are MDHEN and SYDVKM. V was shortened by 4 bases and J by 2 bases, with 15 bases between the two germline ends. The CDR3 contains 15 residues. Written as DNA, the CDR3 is TGTGCCAGCAGTTCCCGCCGGTGGCTCACCTACGAGCAGTACTTC. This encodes CASSSRRWLTYEQYF. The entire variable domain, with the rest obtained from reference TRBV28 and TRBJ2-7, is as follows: DVKVTQSSRYLVKRTGEKVFLECVQDMDHENMFWYRQDPGLGLRLIYFSYDVKMKEKGDIPEGYSVSREKKERFSLILESASTNQTSMYLCASSSRRWLTYEQYFGPGTRLTVT.

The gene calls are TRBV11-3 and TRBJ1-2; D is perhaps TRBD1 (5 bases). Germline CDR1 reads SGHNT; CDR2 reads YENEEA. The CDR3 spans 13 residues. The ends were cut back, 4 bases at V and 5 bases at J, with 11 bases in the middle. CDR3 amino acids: CASSSGRSYGYTF. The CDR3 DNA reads TGTGCCAGCAGCTCGGGACGAAGTTATGGCTACACCTTC. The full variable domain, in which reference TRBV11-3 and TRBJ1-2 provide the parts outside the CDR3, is EAGVVQSPRYKIIEKKQPVAFWCNPISGHNTLYWYLQNLGQGPELLIRYENEEAVDDSQLPKDRFSAERLKGVDSTLKIQPAELGDSAVYLCASSSGRSYGYTFGSGTRLTVV.

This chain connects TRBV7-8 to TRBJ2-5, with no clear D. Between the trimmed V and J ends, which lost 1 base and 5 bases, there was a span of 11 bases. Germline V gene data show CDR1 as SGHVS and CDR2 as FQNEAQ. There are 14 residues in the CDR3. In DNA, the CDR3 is TGTGCCAGCAGCTTAGTCGGCGTTCTGGAGACCCAGTACTTC. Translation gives CASSLVGVLETQYF.

In DNA form, the CDR3 reads TGTGCCAGCTCACCACAGGGATCCAGTTCGGGCGGTGAAAAACTGTTTTTT. Translation: CASSPQGSSSGGEKLFF. The chain combines TRBV18 with TRBJ1-4; D unclear. The CDR3 loop spans 17 amino acids. Germline CDR1 and CDR2: KGHSH and LQKENI. V was clipped by 1 base and J by 7 bases, with 19 bases between them.

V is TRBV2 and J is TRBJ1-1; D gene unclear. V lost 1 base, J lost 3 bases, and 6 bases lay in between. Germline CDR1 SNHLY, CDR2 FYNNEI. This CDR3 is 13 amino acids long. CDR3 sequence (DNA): TGTGCCAGCAGTGAAGTAAGGGACACTGAAGCTTTCTTT. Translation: CASSEVRDTEAFF. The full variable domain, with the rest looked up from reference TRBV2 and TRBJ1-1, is EPEVTQTPSHQVTQMGQEVILRCVPISNHLYFYWYRQILGQKVEFLVSFYNNEISEKSEIFDDQFSVERPDGSNFTLKIRSTKLEDSAMYFCASSEVRDTEAFFGQGTRLTVV.

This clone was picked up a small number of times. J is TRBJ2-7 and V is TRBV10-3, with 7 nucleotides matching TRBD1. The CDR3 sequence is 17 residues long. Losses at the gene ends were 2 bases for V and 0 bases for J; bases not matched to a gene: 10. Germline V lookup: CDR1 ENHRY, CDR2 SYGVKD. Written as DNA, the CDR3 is TGTGCCATCAGTGAGGGCCTGACAGGGCCCTACTCCTACGAGCAGTACTTC. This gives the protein CAISEGLTGPYSYEQYF.